The T cell receptor (beta chain) under discussion was sequenced for a study of blood T cell repertoires in COVID-19. As for the study in general: Material from acute and convalescent COVID-19 was sourced from the United States, Italy and Spain. PBMCs, B-cell-depleted T cells, or T cells provided the cDNA or gDNA that made up the material.

As originally analysed: For nucleated cells, counts were estimated from reference gene primer amplification. Data came from immunoSEQ multiplex PCR; TCRdb stores just in-frame clones and leaves some out. For V, J and clone size, that table is used; D and trimming come from the DNA. Among approximately 360,000 clones, 88% were seen once, and the ten largest hold more than 0.9%. Concerning this clone: At one end, the junction sequence differs from germline, possibly due to a read error.

In germline, CDR1 is SGHTS, CDR2 YDEGEE. This CDR3 comprises 9 residues. The receptor's source is a woman aged 30 to 39 with acute COVID-19. This chain links TRBV5-8 with TRBJ1-1; no firm D call. Sequencing input: PBMCs or T cells enriched from blood (not recorded which). This CDR3 is CASSTAHVF. DNA of the CDR3: TGTGCCAGCAGCACCGCACATGTCTTT.